This is a list of T cell receptor beta chains from one sample in a study of T cell repertoires in cytomegalovirus infection. TCRdb called the reads again in MiXCR, with one record for every CDR3 protein. The sample shows roughly 720,000 distinct CDR3 sequences, approximately 34% of them seen only once. The sequenced sample consisted of PBMCs. These receptors all stem from a human donor in good health (CMV status not recorded). Some clones in this sample may be carry-over from other donors' samples. Each CDR3 is given with its conserved first and last residue. The D gene is left open where the match is weak. Size is stated for part of the rows, as once, few or many counts, or as a class when the clone is expanded.

size	length	D	V	J	CDR3	DNA
.	14	.	TRBV11-2	TRBJ1-2	CASSLWEGSHGYTF	TGTGCCAGCAGCTTATGGGAGGGGTCCCATGGCTACACCTTC
.	14	.	TRBV28	TRBJ1-1	CASSQRTQAPEAFF	TGTGCCAGCAGTCAAAGGACCCAGGCTCCTGAAGCTTTCTTT
.	15	.	TRBV2	TRBJ1-2	CASSGKRTSSYGYTF	TGTGCCAGCAGCGGAAAGAGAACCTCCTCCTATGGCTACACCTTC
few	12	.	TRBV19	TRBJ2-1	CASSIGSTAEFF	TGTGCCAGTAGTATAGGTTCAACAGCTGAGTTCTTC
.	12	.	TRBV20-1	TRBJ2-1	CSAFRGPNEQFF	TGCAGTGCGTTCAGGGGACCCAATGAGCAGTTCTTC
.	13	.	TRBV3-1	TRBJ1-6	CASSQSRGSPLHF	TGTGCCAGCAGCCAATCAAGGGGTTCACCCCTCCACTTT
.	14	TRBD1	TRBV27	TRBJ1-1	CASSPFRDSLIAFF	TGTGCCAGCAGTCCATTTCGGGACAGTTTGATAGCTTTCTTT
many	18	TRBD2	TRBV7-2	TRBJ2-7	CASSLAERTSGGDYEQYF	TGTGCCAGCAGCTTAGCCGAGAGGACTAGCGGGGGGGATTACGAGCAGTACTTC
few	14	.	TRBV3-1	TRBJ2-1	CASSQVGRSNEQFF	TGTGCCAGCAGCCAAGTTGGGAGGAGCAATGAGCAGTTCTTC
once	14	.	TRBV14	TRBJ1-1	CASSRTEKNTEAFF	TGTGCCAGCAGCCGGACAGAAAAGAACACTGAAGCTTTCTTT
.	14	.	TRBV2	TRBJ1-4	CASSAGRRGEKLFF	TGTGCCAGCAGTGCAGGGAGAAGAGGGGAAAAACTGTTTTTT
.	13	.	TRBV7-3	TRBJ2-7	CASSRVLSYEQYF	TGTGCCAGCAGTCGGGTTCTCTCCTACGAGCAGTACTTC
.	15	.	TRBV7-9	TRBJ2-5	CASSSESGGEETQYF	TGTGCCAGCAGCTCAGAGTCCGGGGGAGAGGAGACCCAGTACTTC
.	19	TRBD2	TRBV7-2	TRBJ2-5	CASSLVSGTSGSGKETQYF	TGTGCCAGCAGCTTAGTGTCTGGGACTAGCGGGAGTGGAAAAGAGACCCAGTACTTC
few	16	TRBD2	TRBV6-1	TRBJ2-3	CASSEFSGRAPDTQYF	TGTGCCAGCAGTGAGTTTAGCGGGAGGGCTCCAGATACGCAGTATTTT
.	16	TRBD1	TRBV6-1	TRBJ1-5	CASRRGPTGINQPQHF	TGTGCCAGCAGGAGAGGGCCGACAGGGATCAATCAGCCCCAGCATTTT
few	17	TRBD2	TRBV7-2	TRBJ2-4	CASSPPGLALAKNIQYF	TGTGCCAGCAGCCCGCCGGGACTAGCGTTAGCCAAAAACATTCAGTACTTC
.	12	.	TRBV12-3/TRBV12-4	TRBJ1-4	CASSLTYEKLFF	TGTGCCAGCAGCCTAACCTATGAAAAACTGTTTTTT
.	13	TRBD1	TRBV7-2	TRBJ1-5	CASSLAGQKPQHF	TGTGCCAGCAGCTTAGCGGGACAGAAGCCCCAGCATTTT
.	14	.	TRBV6-8	TRBJ2-7	CASSYSAASYEQYF	TGTGCCAGCAGTTACTCAGCAGCCAGCTACGAGCAGTACTTC
.	13	.	TRBV6-1	TRBJ1-1	CASRDYGNTEAFF	TGTGCCAGCAGGGACTACGGGAACACTGAAGCTTTCTTT
few	17	.	TRBV20-1	TRBJ1-1	CSAPNHVRQAENTEAFF	TGCAGTGCTCCGAACCACGTAAGACAGGCCGAGAACACTGAAGCTTTCTTT
few	16	TRBD2	TRBV28	TRBJ2-1	CASSPSGTSLYNEQFF	TGTGCCAGCAGTCCTAGCGGGACGAGCCTATACAATGAGCAGTTCTTC
.	16	TRBD1	TRBV27	TRBJ1-6	CASSLRSTGRNSPLHF	TGTGCCAGCAGTTTACGCTCGACAGGGAGAAATTCACCCCTCCACTTT
few	14	.	TRBV7-2	TRBJ1-3	CASSEGGAGNTIYF	TGTGCCAGCAGCGAGGGGGGGGCTGGAAACACCATATATTTT
.	15	TRBD1	TRBV12-3/TRBV12-4	TRBJ2-5	CASSHRSGGQETQYF	TGTGCCAGCAGTCATCGCTCAGGGGGTCAGGAGACCCAGTACTTC
few	12	.	TRBV29-1	TRBJ1-1	CSVFRADTEAFF	TGCAGCGTTTTTCGGGCGGACACTGAAGCTTTCTTT
once	15	.	TRBV5-1	TRBJ1-1	CASSLGGGQGTEAFF	TGCGCCAGCAGCTTGGGCGGGGGGCAGGGCACTGAAGCTTTCTTT
.	15	.	TRBV5-1	TRBJ2-5	CASRTTGGPGETQYF	TGCGCCAGCAGGACTACTGGGGGACCCGGGGAGACCCAGTACTTC
.	14	.	TRBV2	TRBJ1-1	CASSEDRLVGEAFF	TGTGCCAGCAGTGAAGACAGGCTGGTCGGTGAAGCTTTCTTT
many	14	.	TRBV7-9	TRBJ2-1	CASSLAQVDLEQFF	TGTGCCAGCAGCTTAGCCCAGGTGGATTTGGAGCAGTTCTTC
few	16	TRBD2	TRBV7-2	TRBJ2-5	CASSLAASGGTKTQYF	TGTGCCAGCAGCTTAGCGGCTAGCGGGGGGACAAAGACCCAGTACTTC
few	14	TRBD2	TRBV19	TRBJ2-1	CASSVTSGGNEQFF	TGTGCCAGTAGTGTGACTAGCGGGGGCAATGAGCAGTTCTTC
.	15	.	TRBV4-2	TRBJ2-3	CASSQAEGDPDTQYF	TGTGCCAGCAGCCAAGCGGAAGGGGATCCAGATACGCAGTATTTT
.	14	TRBD1	TRBV25-1	TRBJ1-4	CASSGQGANEKLFF	TGTGCCAGCAGTGGACAGGGGGCAAATGAAAAACTGTTTTTT
.	14	TRBD1	TRBV19	TRBJ1-1	CATADRGGNTEAFF	TGTGCCACCGCGGACAGGGGGGGGAACACTGAAGCTTTCTTT
once	14	TRBD2	TRBV6-8	TRBJ2-7	CARRPRTSHYEPYF	TGTGCCAGAAGACCCCGGACTAGTCACTACGAGCCGTACTTC
.	13	TRBD1	TRBV5-1	TRBJ1-1	CASSNGGGLRAFF	TGCGCCAGCAGCAACGGAGGGGGCCTACGGGCTTTCTTT
.	15	TRBD1	TRBV19	TRBJ2-7	CASSIGGTGSYEQYF	TGTGCCAGTAGTATTGGAGGGACAGGGTCCTACGAGCAGTACTTC
few	13	.	TRBV12-3/TRBV12-4	TRBJ2-3	CASSFPPADTQYF	TGTGCCAGCAGTTTCCCCCCAGCAGATACGCAGTATTTT
.	16	.	TRBV6-6	TRBJ1-1	CASSSETGTGNTEALF	TGTGCCAGCAGTTCAGAAACCGGGACGGGGAACACTGAAGCTTTATTT
.	13	.	TRBV6-2/TRBV6-3	TRBJ1-6	CASARDTISPLHF	TGTGCCAGCGCCCGGGACACGATTTCACCCCTCCACTTT
.	12	.	TRBV7-2	TRBJ2-7	CASSFRGHEQYF	TGTGCCAGCAGCTTCCGGGGCCACGAGCAGTACTTC
once	11	.	TRBV28	TRBJ2-7	CASSFEFEQYF	TGTGCCAGCAGTTTCGAATTCGAGCAGTACTTC